One and the same sample provided the 22 T cell receptor beta chains below, sequenced in a study of T cells in Graves' hyperthyroidism and ophthalmopathy. RNA transcripts yielded amplified TCR beta CDR3 regions. Researchers ran a first-round RT-PCR on the TCR CDR3 using the HTBI primer set. TCRdb reprocessed the multiplex PCR reads via MiXCR and lists one record per CDR3 protein. The data show more than 250,000 distinct CDR3 sequences, roughly 15% seen once. The specimen sequenced was blood. These receptors were obtained from a woman in her 50s with Graves' hyperthyroidism that later progressed to Graves' ophthalmopathy.

This clonotype has a count of ten or more. This rearrangement joins TRBV7-8 to TRBJ1-1, with no clear D. The germline gives CDR1 SGHVS, CDR2 FQNEAQ. V lost 4 bases and J lost 6, with 9 bases in between. The CDR3 length is 12 residues. The chain's CDR3 is CASSSFSAEAFF. The CDR3 DNA reads TGTGCCAGCAGCTCCTTCTCAGCTGAAGCTTTCTTT.

Notes on this clonotype: A read error may be the cause here, since a much bigger clone is one base away. The chain has TRBV2 and TRBJ1-4, with D uncertain. This CDR3 is built from 11 residues. CDR1 and CDR2 (germline): SNHLY, FYNNEI. The ends were cut back, 2 bases at V and 10 bases at J, with 5 bases in the middle. CDR3 sequence (DNA): TGTGCCAGCAGTGAATATGGAAAACTGTTTTTT. It encodes CASSEYGKLFF.

This clonotype was detected ten times or more. DNA of the CDR3: TGCGCCAGCGGACAGGGGGCCGGCGAGCAGTACTTC. It encodes CASGQGAGEQYF. The rearrangement links TRBV5-1 to TRBJ2-7, with 11 bases aligning to TRBD1. CDR1 and CDR2 (germline): SGHRS, YFSETQ. Unmatched junction bases numbered 3, after V lost 7 bases and J lost 6 bases. The length of the CDR3 is 12 residues.

This clonotype was observed a few times. The chain recombines TRBV20-1 with TRBJ2-1; 12 bases line up with TRBD2. CDR3 size: 15 residues. Trimming at V came to 3 bases and at J to 8 bases, leaving 8 bases not matched to a gene. Germline loops: CDR1 DFQATT, CDR2 SNEGSKA (reference sequence). CDR3 region: CSASLGLAGRDEQFF. Here the CDR3 DNA reads TGCAGTGCTAGCCTAGGACTAGCGGGAAGGGATGAGCAGTTCTTC.

This chain links TRBV11-2 with TRBJ1-1, with no clear D. Trimming cost V 5 bases and J 6 bases, with 7 bases left between them. CDR1 is SGHAT, CDR2 FQNNGV, per germline. CDR3 length: 11 residues. CDR3 protein: CASSIGPEAFF. In DNA form, the CDR3 reads TGTGCCAGCAGCATAGGCCCTGAAGCTTTCTTT. Full variable domain (rest looked up from reference TRBV11-2 and TRBJ1-1): EAGVAQSPRYKIIEKRQSVAFWCNPISGHATLYWYQQILGQGPKLLIQFQNNGVVDDSQLPKDRFSAERLKGVDSTLKIQPAKLEDSAVYLCASSIGPEAFFGQGTRLTVV.

This clonotype was detected many times. This rearrangement joins TRBV28 to TRBJ2-1, with 7 bases matching TRBD2. The CDR3 runs 15 residues. With V trimmed by 6 bases and J by 4 bases, 9 bases remained unmatched. The germline V gene has CDR1 MDHEN and CDR2 SYDVKM. DNA for the CDR3: TGTGCCAGCAGCCTCGGGGGAGGGCCTTACAATGAGCAGTTCTTC. Its protein product is CASSLGGGPYNEQFF.

In this sample, this clonotype turned up many times. The J gene is TRBJ2-1, the V gene TRBV20-1; tentative D call: TRBD1 (6 bases). The germline V gene encodes CDR1 DFQATT and CDR2 SNEGSKA (reference sequence). The CDR3 has 16 amino acids. The V end lost 0 bases, the J end lost 0 bases, and 12 bases lay between the germline ends. CDR3 loop: CSARDFQQGSYNEQFF. The CDR3 region has the DNA TGCAGTGCTAGAGATTTTCAACAGGGCTCCTACAATGAGCAGTTCTTC.

This clonotype was seen many times. CDR3 region: CSARWLAASGSYNEQFF. The DNA of the CDR3 is TGCAGTGCTAGGTGGCTAGCGGCGAGTGGCTCCTACAATGAGCAGTTCTTC. This chain joins TRBV20-1 and TRBJ2-1; 7 bases are a match to TRBD2. The junction had 11 bases not matched to a gene; V was cut back by 3 bases and J by 0 bases. The CDR3 is made up of 17 amino acids. Germline CDR1 DFQATT, CDR2 SNEGSKA (reference sequence).

This clonotype was seen repeatedly, ten times or more. The chain carries TRBV30 and TRBJ2-2; 10 positions match TRBD2. Germline assignment: CDR1 GTSNPN and CDR2 SVGIG (reference sequence). V shed 3 bases and J 5 bases; nucleotides not matched to a gene: 6. The length of the CDR3 is 15 residues. The CDR3 reads CAWRTGTSVTGELFF. The CDR3 DNA reads as TGTGCCTGGAGGACCGGGACTAGCGTGACCGGGGAGCTGTTTTTT.

This clonotype was observed a handful of times. This rearrangement joins TRBV20-1 to TRBJ1-5; D is ambiguous. CDR3 length: 15 amino acids. V was clipped by 0 bases and J by 3 bases, with 12 bases between them. Germline CDR1 reads DFQATT; CDR2 reads SNEGSKA (reference sequence). For the CDR3, the DNA is TGCAGTGCTAGAGATCAAGGAGGCCCCAATCAGCCCCAGCATTTT. It yields the protein CSARDQGGPNQPQHF.

This clonotype appeared many times. V is TRBV2 and J is TRBJ1-1; D gene uncertain. The V and J ends lost 3 bases and 4 bases respectively, with 9 bases between them. Germline V gene data show CDR1 as SNHLY and CDR2 as FYNNEI. The CDR3 is 13 amino acids. CDR3 nucleotide sequence: TGTGCCAGCAGTGACGAGGGATTCACTGAAGCTTTCTTT. Translated, it gives CASSDEGFTEAFF.

This clonotype has just a few counts. The chain couples TRBV6-6 to TRBJ2-7; 7 bases fit TRBD1. The V segment lost 0 bases and the J segment 4 bases; nucleotides outside the gene matches: 6. Germline V gene lookup returns CDR1 MNHNY and CDR2 SVGAGI (reference sequence). This CDR3 has 15 residues. The CDR3 region is CASSYSVTGMYEQYF. CDR3 nucleotides: TGTGCCAGCAGTTACTCGGTGACAGGGATGTACGAGCAGTACTTC.

The rearrangement links TRBV5-5 to TRBJ2-4; 10 bases line up with TRBD1. The CDR3 sequence is 16 residues long. Germline V gives CDR1 SGHKS, CDR2 YYEKEE (reference sequence). J gave up 4 bases and V 5 bases, and 9 bases lay outside the gene matches. DNA for the CDR3: TGTGCCAGCAGTGTCTCACCGGGACAGGGGAAAAACATTCAGTACTTC. Translation: CASSVSPGQGKNIQYF.

This clonotype was found many times. CDR3 sequence reads: CASSRSGLNTGELFF. CDR3 coding DNA: TGTGCCAGCAGTCGGTCCGGGTTAAACACCGGGGAGCTGTTTTTT. The chain employs TRBV27 and TRBJ2-2, with unresolved D. The CDR3 length is 15 residues. Per germline, CDR1 MNHEY and CDR2 SMNVEV (reference sequence). V lost 5 bases and J lost 2, with 12 bases in between.

At least ten counts were recorded for this clonotype. The J gene is TRBJ1-2, the V gene TRBV5-1, with a weak D call TRBD1 (6 bases). The length of the CDR3 is 13 residues. The ends were cut back, 4 bases at V and 3 bases at J, with 10 bases in the middle. From germline, CDR1 is SGHRS and CDR2 YFSETQ. DNA of the CDR3: TGCGCCAGCAGCAAACAGGGCGACTATGGCTACACCTTC. Translating gives CASSKQGDYGYTF.

This clonotype was seen ten or more times. The chain uses TRBV2 and TRBJ1-3; the D is unclear. The CDR3 is made up of 15 amino acids. The V gene's germline CDR1 is SNHLY and CDR2 FYNNEI. The V end lost 2 bases, the J end lost 0 bases, and 8 bases lay between the germline ends. The CDR3 DNA sequence: TGTGCCAGCAGTGAATGGCCGCACTCTGGAAACACCATATATTTT. This sequence encodes CASSEWPHSGNTIYF.

This clonotype was seen many times. The CDR3 reads CSARDLTGEIYSNQPQHF. The CDR3, as DNA: TGCAGTGCTAGAGACTTAACAGGGGAAATCTATAGCAATCAGCCCCAGCATTTT. The chain has TRBV20-1 and TRBJ1-5; 7 nucleotides align to TRBD1. This CDR3 has 18 residues. With V trimmed by 0 bases and J by 0 bases, 11 bases remained unmatched. Germline V gene lookup returns CDR1 DFQATT and CDR2 SNEGSKA (reference sequence).

The sample holds many counts of this clonotype. V usage is TRBV2 and J usage is TRBJ1-2; 9 bases are shared with TRBD1. J lost 8 bases, V lost 8 bases, and 9 bases had no gene match. Germline lookup yields CDR1 SNHLY and CDR2 FYNNEI. The CDR3 is 13 residues long. CDR3 DNA: TGTGCCAGCTGTCCAGGACAGGGGAGGGGCTACACCTTC. Translated: CASCPGQGRGYTF.

This clonotype was counted ten times or more. The genes are TRBV27 and TRBJ2-7; 15 nucleotides match TRBD2. CDR3 length equals 18 residues. Germline V lookup: CDR1 MNHEY, CDR2 SMNVEV (reference sequence). Trimming at V came to 4 bases and at J to 0 bases, leaving 7 bases not matched to a gene. Here the CDR3 reads CASSSGLAGGRSSYEQYF. The CDR3 DNA sequence: TGTGCCAGCAGTTCGGGACTAGCGGGAGGAAGAAGCTCCTACGAGCAGTACTTC.

The chain recombines TRBV5-1 with TRBJ2-6; TRBD1 or TRBD2 may be the D gene (5 bases each). The germline V gene has CDR1 SGHRS and CDR2 YFSETQ. The CDR3 sequence is 12 residues long. V lost 4 bases, J lost 8 bases, and 7 bases lay in between. The CDR3 loop is CASSGGTNVLTF. DNA for the CDR3: TGCGCCAGCAGCGGGGGTACCAACGTCCTGACTTTC.

At least ten counts were recorded for this clonotype. The V call is TRBV5-1, the J call TRBJ2-3; 9 bases are a match to TRBD2. The CDR3 has 15 amino acids. The V segment lost 4 bases and the J segment 3 bases; nucleotides outside the gene matches: 6. Germline V gives CDR1 SGHRS, CDR2 YFSETQ. CDR3 region: CASSQAGGGTDTQYF. The CDR3 DNA follows: TGCGCCAGCAGCCAAGCGGGAGGTGGAACAGATACGCAGTATTTT.

This clonotype has just a few counts. The chain combines TRBV7-6 with TRBJ2-2; D is perhaps TRBD1 (6 bases). This CDR3 has 16 residues. Trimming left V 1 base short and J 6 bases short, with 15 bases between. Looked up from germline, CDR1 is SGHVS and CDR2 is FNYEAQ. CDR3 residues: CASSLVTGSVPGELFF. CDR3 sequence (DNA): TGTGCCAGCAGCTTAGTTACAGGGTCTGTGCCCGGGGAGCTGTTTTTT.